This T cell receptor beta chain was profiled in a study of post-analysis software for immune sequencing data. Unique molecular identifiers were present in the TCR beta cDNA libraries. TCRdb recomputed calls from the PCR reads with MiXCR, one row per CDR3 protein. The sample lists 550,000 to 700,000 distinct CDR3 sequences; 44% were seen once. This clonotype has a handful of counts. The sequenced sample was blood. This TCR derives from a girl aged 10 to 17 with multiple sclerosis.

DNA of the CDR3: TGTGCCAGTTTACTAGCGGGGCGCTACGAGCAGTACTTC. As protein: CASLLAGRYEQYF. This chain joins TRBV7-8 and TRBJ2-7; 10 nucleotides agree with TRBD2. The CDR3 is 13 residues long. V was pared by 9 bases and J by 3 bases, with 5 bases of the junction left unmatched. The germline V gene has CDR1 SGHVS and CDR2 FQNEAQ. The full variable domain, in which reference TRBV7-8 and TRBJ2-7 provide the parts outside the CDR3, is GAGVSQSPRYKVAKRGQDVALRCDPISGHVSLFWYQQALGQGPEFLTYFQNEAQLDKSGLPSDRFFAERPEGSVSTLKIQRTQQEDSAVYLCASLLAGRYEQYFGPGTRLTVT.